The rows below give T cell receptor beta chains drawn from one sample of a study of CD8 T cells in ankylosing spondylitis. TCRdb re-called the 5' RACE reads through MiXCR, storing one row per CDR3 protein. The sample has 150,000 to 200,000 distinct CDR3 sequences, around 17% seen once; the top ten hold approximately 8%. Sequenced material: blood, either unsorted or a sorted T cell fraction (not recorded which). The source of these receptors is a male donor with ankylosing spondylitis or in good health (not recorded which). Each CDR3 is given with its conserved first and last residue. Each record gives: J gene, V gene, D gene, CDR3 protein. D genes are given only for firm matches.

TRBJ1-6 | TRBV6-5 | - | CASSYSTDNSPLHF
TRBJ2-7 | TRBV18 | - | CASSGQSSYEQYF
TRBJ2-2 | TRBV29-1 | - | CSVESDRPTGELFF
TRBJ2-5 | TRBV20-1 | - | CSASRVTQETQYF
TRBJ2-5 | TRBV20-1 | TRBD1 | CSASHRGQETQYF
TRBJ1-4 | TRBV9 | - | CASSVGQVGDEKLFF
TRBJ2-7 | TRBV6-5 | - | CTSSTQGGEQYF
TRBJ2-2 | TRBV5-1 | - | CASSLDWATNTGELFF
TRBJ1-6 | TRBV20-1 | - | CSASPREDSPLHF
TRBJ1-1 | TRBV6-5 | - | CASSSPGMNTEAFF
TRBJ2-7 | TRBV27 | TRBD1 | CASSQQGASYEQYF